The 9 T cell receptor beta chains in this list originate from one sample, sequenced in a study of shared clonotypes between healthy human individuals. The data were produced by immunoSEQ multiplex PCR, yet TCRdb's version contains in-frame clones alone and is incomplete. The sample has around 1.5 million clones; around 98% are singletons. The sequenced sample consisted of naive CD4+ T cells sorted from blood. Subset: CD45RA+ positively selected. The source of these receptors is a man younger than 40 in good health.

The V and J genes are TRBV9 and TRBJ1-5; D is ambiguous. Trimming removed 0 bases from V and 0 bases from J, with 7 bases in between. CDR1 SGDLS and CDR2 YYNGEE come from the germline V gene. This CDR3 is built from 15 residues. The CDR3 spells CASSVAPDSNQPQHF. CDR3 bases: TGTGCCAGCAGCGTAGCCCCAGATAGCAATCAGCCCCAGCATTTT.

This chain links TRBV5-8 with TRBJ1-5; 7 bases match TRBD1. Germline V gene lookup returns CDR1 SGHTS and CDR2 YDEGEE. The CDR3 spans 13 residues. The trim removed 9 bases at V and 4 bases at J, leaving 7 bases unmatched. The CDR3: CAISQQGNQPQHF. CDR3 nucleotide sequence: TGTGCCATCAGTCAACAGGGGAATCAGCCCCAGCATTTT. Filled out from reference TRBV5-8 and TRBJ1-5, the complete variable domain reads EAGVTQSPTHLIKTRGQQATLRCSPISGHTSVYWYQQALGLGLQFLLWYDEGEERNRGNFPPRFSGRQFPNYSSELNVNALELEDSALYLCAISQQGNQPQHFGDGTRLSIL.

V gene TRBV27 combines with J gene TRBJ2-5, with D possibly being TRBD1 (6 bases). This CDR3 region has 15 residues. Trimming cost V 1 base and J 2 bases, with 11 bases left between them. Germline CDR1 reads MNHEY; CDR2 reads SMNVEV (reference sequence). The chain's CDR3 is CASSLWQGTQETQYF. CDR3 nucleotide sequence: TGTGCCAGCAGTTTATGGCAGGGGACGCAAGAGACCCAGTACTTC.

To note about this clone: Distinct nucleotide sequences in the sample also encode this CDR3. The chain has TRBV11-2 and TRBJ2-7; 10 nucleotides align to TRBD2. The junction had 4 bases not matched to a gene; V was cut back by 5 bases and J by 0 bases. The CDR3 covers 15 residues. Per germline, CDR1 SGHAT and CDR2 FQNNGV. The CDR3 DNA reads as TGTGCCAGCAGCCGAACTAGCGGGGCCTCCTACGAGCAGTACTTC. Amino acids: CASSRTSGASYEQYF.

The J gene is TRBJ2-7, the V gene TRBV27; 12 bases align to TRBD2. The V and J ends lost 5 bases and 3 bases, in that order; junction bases with no gene match: 11. This CDR3 spans 17 amino acids. The germline V gene has CDR1 MNHEY and CDR2 SMNVEV (reference sequence). The CDR3 is CASSPFWTSGKNYEQYF. The CDR3 coding sequence is TGTGCCAGCAGTCCCTTTTGGACTAGCGGGAAAAACTACGAGCAGTACTTC.

The chain recombines TRBV28 with TRBJ2-3; D might be TRBD1 or TRBD2, each matching 6 bases. The CDR3 covers 16 residues. The ends were cut back, 2 bases at V and 2 bases at J, with 14 bases in the middle. Germline CDR1 reads MDHEN; CDR2 reads SYDVKM. The CDR3 region is CASSLGGGTDTDTQYF. The CDR3 DNA is TGTGCCAGCAGTTTAGGGGGCGGGACGGACACAGATACGCAGTATTTT.

This sequence joins TRBV5-1 and TRBJ1-4; D possibly corresponds to TRBD1 (6 bases). CDR3 length: 15 amino acids. Germline V gene sequence: CDR1 SGHRS, CDR2 YFSETQ. The V end lost 0 bases, the J end lost 5 bases, and 11 bases lay between the germline ends. In DNA form, the CDR3 reads TGCGCCAGCAGCTTGGTGGCCACAGGGAATGAAAAACTGTTTTTT. It translates to CASSLVATGNEKLFF.

This rearrangement joins TRBV27 to TRBJ1-5; 9 bases match TRBD1. The germline CDR1 and CDR2 sequences are MNHEY and SMNVEV (reference sequence). J was trimmed by 4 bases and V by 5 bases; bases with no gene match: 12. The CDR3 length is 17 residues. As DNA, the CDR3 is TGTGCCAGCAGTCGACGGACAGGGGCGAAACCTAATCAGCCCCAGCATTTT. The encoded protein is CASSRRTGAKPNQPQHF.

This chain links TRBV18 with TRBJ1-1; 8 bases agree with TRBD1. J was trimmed by 1 base and V by 1 base; bases with no gene match: 2. The length of the CDR3 is 15 residues. Looked up from germline, CDR1 is KGHSH and CDR2 is LQKENI. The CDR3 loop reads CASSPLQGANTEAFF. The CDR3 DNA sequence: TGTGCCAGCTCACCACTTCAGGGGGCGAACACTGAAGCTTTCTTT.